The 7 T cell receptor beta chains below were found in one sample sequenced in a study of OX40 agonist ivuxolimab in advanced cancers. Assay used: immunoSEQ multiplex PCR; TCRdb lists only in-frame clones, some missing. This sample has more than 45,000 clones; roughly 83% occur once, and the top ten carry around 4.6%. The source material was CD4+ or CD8+ T cells sorted from blood, sampled in a trial of the OX40 agonist ivuxolimab. These receptors all come from an adult with an advanced solid tumor such as melanoma, head and neck, liver or kidney cancer.

This chain connects TRBV6-5 to TRBJ2-1; 8 nucleotides match TRBD2. The CDR3 covers 14 residues. V shed 7 bases and J 4 bases; nucleotides not matched to a gene: 6. The germline gives CDR1 MNHEY, CDR2 SVGAGI. As DNA, the CDR3 is TGTGCCAGCAAACCGGGACTAGATTACAATGAGCAGTTCTTC. It yields the protein CASKPGLDYNEQFF.

This chain joins TRBV5-1 and TRBJ2-2; D not resolved. CDR3 length equals 14 residues. Trimming took 2 bases from V and 4 from J, leaving 9 bases between them. Germline CDR1 SGHRS, CDR2 YFSETQ. The CDR3 sequence: CASSLSQSTGELFF. CDR3 nucleotide sequence: TGCGCCAGCAGCTTATCGCAAAGCACCGGGGAGCTGTTTTTT.

The J gene is TRBJ1-4, the V gene TRBV5-1; TRBD1 is a possible D gene (5 bases). Germline V gives CDR1 SGHRS, CDR2 YFSETQ. The CDR3 sequence is 17 residues long. With 0 bases removed from V and 7 bases from J, the gap between germline ends came to 19 bases. CDR3: CASSLAAGVGNGEKLFF. The CDR3 region has the DNA TGCGCCAGCAGCTTGGCTGCGGGGGTCGGAAATGGTGAAAAACTGTTTTTT.

This chain joins TRBV5-6 and TRBJ1-4, with TRBD1 as a possible D gene (6 bases). The CDR3 has 12 amino acids. Trimming removed 4 bases at V and 8 bases at J, with 9 bases between. Germline V gene data show CDR1 as SGHDT and CDR2 as YYEEEE. CDR3 sequence reads: CASSRGGEKLFF. The DNA for the CDR3 is TGTGCCAGCAGCCGAGGGGGGGAAAAACTGTTTTTT.

The rearrangement uses TRBV5-1 and TRBJ2-3; 7 bases match TRBD2. Germline CDR1 and CDR2: SGHRS and YFSETQ. This CDR3 contains 14 residues. V lost 3 bases and J lost 6; bases outside the gene matches: 7. CDR3: CASSSDKGGDTQYF. The CDR3 bases are TGCGCCAGCAGCTCGGACAAGGGAGGGGATACGCAGTATTTT.

V and J are TRBV5-8 and TRBJ1-5; the D gene is possibly TRBD1 (5 bases). The V end was cut by 4 bases, the J end by 4 bases, with 15 bases between. The CDR3 length is 15 residues. Germline loops: CDR1 SGHTS, CDR2 YDEGEE. The CDR3 region is CASSPGSRQNQPQHF. CDR3 nucleotides: TGTGCCAGCAGCCCAGGGTCCCGACAGAATCAGCCCCAGCATTTT.

The rearrangement uses TRBV6-5 and TRBJ2-2, with 7 bases lining up with TRBD1. The V and J ends lost 6 bases and 4 bases, in that order; junction bases with no gene match: 5. The length of the CDR3 is 14 residues. Germline CDR1 is MNHEY and CDR2 is SVGAGI. The CDR3 here is CASSPDRATGELFF. The CDR3 nucleotides are TGTGCCAGCAGCCCAGACAGGGCCACCGGGGAGCTGTTTTTT.